The rows below give T cell receptor beta chains drawn from one sample of a study of beta chain features in type 1 diabetes. Here immunoSEQ multiplex PCR was the method, and the copy in TCRdb shows in-frame clones only, minus some. In the table there are fewer than 200,000 clones, about 8.5% of which are singletons. Source material: central memory CD4+ T cells from blood. These receptors originate from a man younger than 35 in good health. Both conserved end residues are part of each CDR3. D genes are given only for firm matches. Not all rows give a size; the values are once, few, many and, for expanded clones, a class.

d_gene	j_gene	v_gene	abundance	CDR3nt	CDR3aa
TRBD1	TRBJ1-2	TRBV5-1	many	TGCGCCAGCAGCTTCGACAGGGAAGATGGCTACACCTTC	CASSFDREDGYTF
-	TRBJ1-2	TRBV2	few	TGTGCCAGCAGGGGCGAGAGCTATGGCTACACCTTC	CASRGESYGYTF
TRBD1	TRBJ2-1	TRBV5-1	few	TGCGCCAGCAGCGTTTCCACAGGGGGCAATGAGCAGTTCTTC	CASSVSTGGNEQFF
-	TRBJ1-1	TRBV11-2	few	TGTGCCAGCAGGCAGAACCCTGGGAACACTGAAGCTTTCTTT	CASRQNPGNTEAFF
TRBD2	TRBJ2-7	TRBV4-1	-	TGCGCCAGCAGCCAATCCTATAGCGGGACCTCCTACGAGCAGTACTTC	CASSQSYSGTSYEQYF
-	TRBJ1-2	TRBV6-6	few	TGTGCCAGCAGTTACAACAGGGAAAACTATGGCTACACCTTC	CASSYNRENYGYTF
-	TRBJ2-1	TRBV7-3	many	TGTGCCAGCAGCTTACAGGGGGGCAATGAGCAGTTCTTC	CASSLQGGNEQFF
-	TRBJ2-6	TRBV4-3	many	TGCGCCAGCAGCCAGGTTAGCTCTGGGGCCAACGTCCTGACTTTC	CASSQVSSGANVLTF
TRBD1	TRBJ2-1	TRBV15	few	TGTGCCACCAGCAGAGATCCACCTCGGGACAGAGACAATGAGCAGTTCTTC	CATSRDPPRDRDNEQFF
TRBD1	TRBJ2-6	TRBV19	few	TGTGCCAGTGGGGACAGGGTCTACTCTGGGGCCAACGTCCTGACTTTC	CASGDRVYSGANVLTF
TRBD2	TRBJ2-5	TRBV7-7	-	TGTGCTAGCAGCGCGGAGACTAGCGGAGAGACCCAGTACTTC	CASSAETSGETQYF
TRBD2	TRBJ2-1	TRBV7-2	few	TGTGCCAGCAGCTTAGATTGGGCGGGGGGGCCGTGGTTCTTC	CASSLDWAGGPWFF
TRBD2	TRBJ2-7	TRBV19	many	TGTGCCAGCGCTGACGGCGGGAGTGTCTCCTACGAGCAGTACTTC	CASADGGSVSYEQYF
TRBD1	TRBJ2-3	TRBV6-6	many	TGTGCCAGCAGTTACGGACAGGGTGCAGATACGCAGTATTTT	CASSYGQGADTQYF
TRBD1	TRBJ1-3	TRBV7-2	-	TGTGCCAGCAGCACGGACAACAGGGGAGGCACCATATATTTT	CASSTDNRGGTIYF
TRBD2	TRBJ2-2	TRBV2	few	TGTGCCAGCAGGCAGGGACTAGCGGGAGGGGCCGGGGAGCTGTTTTTT	CASRQGLAGGAGELFF